Here is one TCR beta chain with its context. This sample stems from a study of blood T cell repertoires in COVID-19. Overall study: Collection of acute and convalescent COVID-19 samples took place in the United States, Italy and Spain. The analysed material was cDNA or gDNA that came from T cells, B-cell-depleted T cells, or PBMCs.

Source study methods: Scientists estimated how many nucleated cells there were by amplifying reference gene primers. TCRdb keeps only in-frame clones here, not all; method: immunoSEQ multiplex PCR. V and J calls and clone size are copied from that table; D and trimming were computed from the DNA. The profile shows fewer than 200,000 clones, roughly 89% of them singletons. Patients in Seattle were enrolled during active infection, then followed longitudinally. Between the trimmed V and J ends, which lost 7 bases and 4 bases, there was a span of 14 bases. In germline, CDR1 is LNHDA, CDR2 SQIVND (reference sequence). The CDR3 spans 14 residues.

The source is a woman in her 70s with COVID-19, enrolled during active disease. V gene TRBV19 combines with J gene TRBJ2-1; maybe TRBD2 (5 bases). The sequenced material came from peripheral blood. The CDR3 DNA reads TGTGCCAGTACGGACTCTGAATTTTACAATGAGCAGTTCTTC. This gives the protein CASTDSEFYNEQFF.